This T cell receptor (beta chain) was observed in a study of cytomegalovirus exposure and HLA in healthy donors. Findings and caveats of the study: A later analysis reportedly identified an Asian-associated ancestry cluster as carrying fewer N-insertions than the 666-donor mean. Researchers counted about 150 TCR beta chains as cytomegalovirus-associated.

Details on this clone: Its cognate antigen is unknown.

Healthy bone marrow donors made up the donor group. The CDR3 is made up of 20 amino acids. CDR1 and CDR2 from the germline V gene are GTSNPN and SVGIG (reference sequence). Trimming removed 1 base from V and 3 bases from J; junction bases left unmatched: 17. In the PCR, 60 Vbeta and 13 Jbeta primers were used. Using immunoSEQ multiplex PCR, the repertoire was profiled, and TCRdb retains in-frame clones only, with some absent. The sample yields 150,000 to 200,000 clones, 70% to 80% seen once. The sequenced material came from PBMCs. The V call is TRBV30, the J call TRBJ1-4, with TRBD1 identical over 10 bases. This sequence was found in a man in his thirties or forties in good health and CMV-seronegative. CDR3 sequence: CAWSEKPGTGVYLANEKLFF. The CDR3 region has the DNA TGTGCCTGGAGTGAAAAACCCGGGACAGGGGTTTACTTGGCTAATGAAAAACTGTTTTTT.